A single sample is the source of the 27 T cell receptor beta chains below, sequenced in a study of Ad26.COV2.S vaccination and SARS-CoV-2 variants. This table comes from immunoSEQ multiplex PCR, and its TCRdb copy is limited to in-frame clones, with some not included. The sample carries a few hundred thousand clones, more than 75% recorded once. The treatment was: roughly 20 received Ad26.COV2.S at low or high dose, single or two shots; five or six received placebo; per-sample allocation not given. Sampling took place 63 days after the first vaccine or placebo injection. The specimen comprised peripheral blood, sampled in a trial of Ad26.COV2.S vaccine versus placebo. The receptors derive from a person between 18 and 65 years old who received the Ad26.COV2.S COVID-19 vaccine or a placebo.

This chain links TRBV10-1 with TRBJ2-7; D call uncertain. The CDR3 runs to 13 residues. With 0 bases removed from V and 6 bases from J, the gap between germline ends came to 9 bases. Germline values: CDR1 WNHNN, CDR2 SYGVQD (reference sequence). The CDR3, as DNA: TGCGCCAGCAGTGAGTCTCCCATTTCCGAGCAGTACTTC. Translation: CASSESPISEQYF.

V and J are TRBV19 and TRBJ2-5, with D possibly being TRBD1 (5 bases). Trimming shortened V by 8 bases and J by 2 bases, and 18 bases separated the two germline ends. The CDR3 loop spans 15 amino acids. Germline V gene lookup returns CDR1 LNHDA and CDR2 SQIVND (reference sequence). CDR3 sequence: CASGRRQGEQETQYF. CDR3 DNA sequence: TGTGCCAGTGGGCGGCGGCAGGGTGAGCAAGAGACCCAGTACTTC.

This clone was seen a single time. The V call is TRBV3-1 (or the pseudogene TRBV3-2), the J call TRBJ2-7, with TRBD2 identical over 9 bases. The CDR3 totals 17 residues. Looked up from germline, CDR1 is LGHDT and CDR2 is YNNKEL (reference sequence). After removal of 3 bases from V and 0 bases from J, the junction contained 9 bases not matched to a gene. CDR3 loop: CASSHGRPSGTSYEQYF. CDR3 in DNA: TGTGCCAGCAGCCATGGAAGGCCTAGCGGGACCTCCTACGAGCAGTACTTC.

This clone appeared once. This chain connects TRBV28 to TRBJ2-5, with D possibly matching TRBD2 (6 bases). The CDR3 totals 16 residues. Per germline, CDR1 MDHEN and CDR2 SYDVKM. Trimming removed 3 bases at V and 3 bases at J, with 17 bases between. CDR3 sequence: CASSLRGGVSEETQYF. CDR3 DNA: TGTGCCAGCAGTTTGAGAGGCGGGGTCTCGGAAGAGACCCAGTACTTC.

This clone was seen a single time. The V and J genes are TRBV6-1 and TRBJ2-1; TRBD1 matches at 12 bases. Germline values: CDR1 MNHNS, CDR2 SASEGT. V shed 1 base, J shed 7 bases, and the junction held 5 bases outside the gene matches. This CDR3 region has 16 residues. CDR3 loop: CASSEGAGQGANEQFF. The DNA of the CDR3 is TGTGCCAGCAGTGAAGGAGCGGGACAGGGGGCAAATGAGCAGTTCTTC.

The V gene is TRBV10-2, the J gene TRBJ1-2, with D possibly matching TRBD1 (5 bases). The CDR3 has 11 residues. Deletions cut 8 bases from V and 7 bases from J, with 11 bases between. Germline CDR1 WSHSY, CDR2 SAAADI. CDR3 nucleotide sequence: TGCGCCAGCCTCGACAGCGGTGGCTACACCTTC. Amino acids: CASLDSGGYTF.

The chain has TRBV12-3 or TRBV12-4 and TRBJ1-1; possibly TRBD1 for D (5 bases). V was shortened by 6 bases and J by 11 bases, with 13 bases between the two germline ends. The CDR3 is made up of 11 amino acids. This chain's CDR3 is CASSSGNMAFF. DNA of the CDR3: TGTGCCAGCAGCTCAGGGAATATGGCTTTCTTT.

The table lists this clone with a few counts. This sequence joins TRBV4-3 and TRBJ2-3, with 9 bases aligning to TRBD2. This CDR3 comprises 17 residues. V shed 5 bases and J 2 bases; nucleotides not matched to a gene: 11. In germline, CDR1 is LGHNA, CDR2 YSLEER. In nucleotides, the CDR3 is TGCGCCAGCAGCTCCGAAGGGTCTAGCGGGGACACAGATACGCAGTATTTT. Its translation is CASSSEGSSGDTDTQYF.

This rearrangement joins TRBV7-9 to TRBJ2-7; 9 nucleotides match TRBD1. The CDR3 runs 14 residues. Losses at the gene ends were 4 bases for V and 7 bases for J; bases not matched to a gene: 8. Per germline, CDR1 SEHNR and CDR2 FQNEAQ (reference sequence). The CDR3 DNA reads TGTGCCAGCAGCTGGACAGGGGCGGCGGAGGAGCAGTACTTC. This codes for CASSWTGAAEEQYF. The full variable domain, with the rest looked up from reference TRBV7-9 and TRBJ2-7, is DTGVSQNPRHKITKRGQNVTFRCDPISEHNRLYWYRQTLGQGPEFLTYFQNEAQLEKSRLLSDRFSAERPKGSFSTLEIQRTEQGDSAMYLCASSWTGAAEEQYFGPGTRLTVT.

The chain employs TRBV5-4 and TRBJ2-7; D may be TRBD1 (6 bases). Trimming took off 0 bases at V and 0 bases at J, with 13 bases between the two ends. This CDR3 is 16 amino acids long. Germline CDR1 and CDR2: SGHNT and YYREEE (reference sequence). The CDR3 coding sequence is TGTGCCAGCAGCTTGGTACCAGGACAGACCTCCTACGAGCAGTACTTC. It translates to CASSLVPGQTSYEQYF.

The V call is TRBV7-9, the J call TRBJ2-5, with D perhaps matching TRBD1 or TRBD2 (5 bases each). CDR1 SEHNR and CDR2 FQNEAQ come from the germline V gene (reference sequence). V lost 4 bases and J lost 5, with 11 bases in between. The CDR3 contains 13 residues. Written as DNA, the CDR3 is TGTGCCAGCAGCTCCCGGGGCACGGAGACCCAGTACTTC. Residues: CASSSRGTETQYF.

This rearrangement joins TRBV5-1 to TRBJ2-2, with unresolved D. The CDR3 totals 16 residues. V was clipped by 0 bases and J by 2 bases, with 11 bases between them. Germline loops: CDR1 SGHRS, CDR2 YFSETQ. The CDR3 region has the DNA TGCGCCAGCAGCTTGGATATGGTCACTAACACCGGGGAGCTGTTTTTT. This codes for CASSLDMVTNTGELFF.

The chain combines TRBV5-1 with TRBJ2-7, with a possible D match to TRBD1 (7 bases). Between the trimmed V and J ends, which lost 0 bases and 6 bases, there was a span of 16 bases. The CDR3 runs to 15 residues. Germline V gene lookup returns CDR1 SGHRS and CDR2 YFSETQ. The DNA for the CDR3 is TGCGCCAGCAGCTTGGCGGTTGGAGGGGGCGGCGAGCAGTACTTC. It encodes CASSLAVGGGGEQYF.

This rearrangement joins TRBV14 to TRBJ1-2, with D perhaps TRBD1 (5 bases). Trimming took off 2 bases at V and 5 bases at J, with 12 bases between the two ends. The CDR3 extends over 14 amino acids. Germline CDR1 reads SGHDN; CDR2 reads FVKESK. CDR3 DNA: TGTGCCAGCAGCCAATTTCGGACACCTTATGGCTACACCTTC. Translation gives CASSQFRTPYGYTF.

This chain connects TRBV28 to TRBJ1-5; 9 bases map to TRBD1. The CDR3 length is 15 residues. Germline values: CDR1 MDHEN, CDR2 SYDVKM. J was trimmed by 2 bases and V by 6 bases; bases with no gene match: 5. Written as DNA, the CDR3 is TGTGCCAGCAGGGGACAGGGAGACGGCAATCAGCCCCAGCATTTT. It codes for CASRGQGDGNQPQHF.

The chain uses TRBV3-1 (or the pseudogene TRBV3-2) and TRBJ2-3, with D perhaps TRBD2 (6 bases). Germline lookup yields CDR1 LGHDT and CDR2 YNNKEL (reference sequence). The CDR3 is 18 amino acids. V was cut by 2 bases and J by 0 bases, with 18 bases left in between. The CDR3 bases are TGTGCCAGCAGCCAATCCCCTCGAGCGGGCCGCAGCACAGATACGCAGTATTTT. This translates into CASSQSPRAGRSTDTQYF.

This CDR3 reads CASSTVGDGYTF. The CDR3, as DNA: TGTGCCAGCAGTACCGTGGGGGATGGCTACACCTTC. The V gene is TRBV28, the J gene TRBJ1-2, with a tentative D call TRBD1 (5 bases). The germline gives CDR1 MDHEN, CDR2 SYDVKM. This CDR3 is built from 12 residues. The V and J ends lost 5 bases and 6 bases respectively, with 10 bases between them.

This chain uses TRBV6-2 or TRBV6-3 with TRBJ2-5; D possibly uses TRBD1 or TRBD2 (7 bases each). Trimming shortened V by 0 bases and J by 4 bases, and 18 bases separated the two germline ends. The germline gives CDR1 MNHEY, CDR2 SVGEGT. The CDR3 is made up of 17 amino acids. The CDR3 bases are TGTGCCAGCAGTTACTCCAGGGGGGGAACCATTATAGAGACCCAGTACTTC. Protein product: CASSYSRGGTIIETQYF.

This clone was recorded once. The rearrangement joins TRBV5-1 to TRBJ2-7; no clear D gene. Trimming left V 4 bases short and J 7 bases short, with 18 bases between. The germline gives CDR1 SGHRS, CDR2 YFSETQ. CDR3 length equals 14 residues. The CDR3 region is CASSHPGSLMEQYF. The DNA for the CDR3 is TGCGCCAGCAGCCACCCGGGCAGCCTGATGGAGCAGTACTTC.

This clone was found once. The J gene is TRBJ1-1, the V gene TRBV7-9; tentative D call: TRBD1 (5 bases). The V end lost 10 bases, the J end lost 7 bases, and 13 bases lay between the germline ends. The CDR3 length is 11 residues. The germline CDR1 and CDR2 sequences are SEHNR and FQNEAQ (reference sequence). The CDR3 loop is CATALGGEAFF. In DNA form, the CDR3 reads TGTGCCACCGCACTCGGGGGTGAAGCTTTCTTT. The full variable domain, completed using reference TRBV7-9 and TRBJ1-1, is DTGVSQNPRHKITKRGQNVTFRCDPISEHNRLYWYRQTLGQGPEFLTYFQNEAQLEKSRLLSDRFSAERPKGSFSTLEIQRTEQGDSAMYLCATALGGEAFFGQGTRLTVV.

The J gene is TRBJ2-2, the V gene TRBV28, with D hard to call. Germline CDR1 MDHEN, CDR2 SYDVKM. Trimming stripped 0 bases from V and 4 bases from J, with 9 bases between. The length of the CDR3 is 15 residues. CDR3 loop: CASSLWGKGTGELFF. CDR3 DNA sequence: TGTGCCAGCAGTTTATGGGGGAAGGGCACCGGGGAGCTGTTTTTT.

The genes are TRBV24-1 and TRBJ2-5; the D is unclear. V was shortened by 2 bases and J by 3 bases, with 6 bases between the two germline ends. The CDR3 has 13 residues. Looked up from germline, CDR1 is KGHDR and CDR2 is SFDVKD. The CDR3 loop is CATSDSYEETQYF. In DNA, the CDR3 is TGTGCCACCAGTGATTCTTACGAAGAGACCCAGTACTTC.

The chain has TRBV7-9 and TRBJ2-5, with TRBD2 matching over 7 bases. Per the germline V gene, CDR1 is SEHNR and CDR2 is FQNEAQ (reference sequence). CDR3 length: 14 residues. With V trimmed by 1 base and J by 5 bases, 4 bases remained unmatched. CDR3 sequence: CASSLGTRMETQYF. The CDR3 coding sequence is TGTGCCAGCAGCTTAGGGACTAGAATGGAGACCCAGTACTTC.

This clone has only a few counts. This rearrangement joins TRBV18 to TRBJ2-7; TRBD1 matches 7 bases. CDR1 and CDR2 from the germline V gene are KGHSH and LQKENI. J was trimmed by 2 bases and V by 6 bases; bases with no gene match: 4. CDR3 length: 13 residues. In nucleotides, the CDR3 is TGTGCCAGCTCGCCCCAGGGGGCCTACGAGCAGTACTTC. It is translated as CASSPQGAYEQYF.

The rearrangement links TRBV9 to TRBJ2-1; D not resolved. Germline V lookup: CDR1 SGDLS, CDR2 YYNGEE. The CDR3 loop spans 13 amino acids. The V end lost 2 bases, the J end lost 7 bases, and 10 bases lay between the germline ends. CDR3: CASSVGYPNEQFF. The CDR3 bases are TGTGCCAGCAGCGTTGGCTACCCAAATGAGCAGTTCTTC.

This clone occurred a few times. This rearrangement joins TRBV6-5 to TRBJ2-7; tentatively, D is TRBD2 (5 bases). In germline, CDR1 is MNHEY, CDR2 SVGAGI. Deletions cut 6 bases from V and 5 bases from J, with 17 bases between. The CDR3 runs to 14 residues. In DNA form, the CDR3 reads TGTGCCAGCAGCAGAGGGCAGGCCGGAGACGAGCAGTACTTC. It is translated as CASSRGQAGDEQYF.

V is TRBV29-1 and J is TRBJ2-1; 11 bases line up with TRBD1. Germline trimming cut 6 bases from V and 9 bases from J; bases unmatched to any gene: 10. This CDR3 comprises 14 residues. From germline, CDR1 is SQVTM and CDR2 ANQGSEA. The CDR3 protein is CSVDTRTGGFEQFF. In DNA, the CDR3 is TGCAGCGTAGATACGCGGACAGGGGGCTTTGAGCAGTTCTTC.